Below, 31 T cell receptor beta chains from the same sample are listed, as sequenced in a study of OX40 agonist ivuxolimab in advanced cancers. Produced via immunoSEQ multiplex PCR; TCRdb's table is partial and in-frame only. The sample has roughly 49,000 clones, around 81% seen once; the top ten hold about 3.1%. Here the sequenced sample was CD4+ or CD8+ T cells sorted from blood, taken in a trial of the OX40 agonist ivuxolimab. The receptors stem from an adult with an advanced solid tumor such as melanoma, head and neck, liver or kidney cancer.

This clone has just a few counts. The V call is TRBV14, the J call TRBJ2-3; TRBD2 matches at 8 bases. Germline V lookup: CDR1 SGHDN, CDR2 FVKESK. This CDR3 has 15 amino acids. J gave up 2 bases and V 4 bases, and 5 bases lay outside the gene matches. The CDR3 sequence is CASSRQLAATDTQYF. For the CDR3, the DNA is TGTGCCAGCAGCCGACAACTAGCGGCCACAGATACGCAGTATTTT.

The rearrangement uses TRBV5-1 and TRBJ1-2, with 7 positions matching TRBD1. V shed 3 bases, J shed 6 bases, and the junction held 8 bases outside the gene matches. The germline V gene encodes CDR1 SGHRS and CDR2 YFSETQ. CDR3 length equals 14 residues. The CDR3 protein is CASSSTGDSNGYTF. CDR3 nucleotide sequence: TGCGCCAGCAGCTCAACAGGGGATTCGAATGGCTACACCTTC.

This clone came up once. The chain uses TRBV9 and TRBJ1-4; the match to TRBD1 covers 8 bases. The CDR3 has 16 amino acids. With 4 bases clipped from V and 1 base from J, the junction kept 6 bases outside the gene matches. Germline assignment: CDR1 SGDLS and CDR2 YYNGEE. The CDR3 here is CASSKTGVGTNEKLFF. DNA of the CDR3: TGTGCCAGCAGCAAGACAGGGGTTGGAACTAATGAAAAACTGTTTTTT. The full variable domain, its missing parts supplied by reference TRBV9 and TRBJ1-4, is DSGVTQTPKHLITATGQRVTLRCSPRSGDLSVYWYQQSLDQGLQFLIQYYNGEERAKGNILERFSAQQFPDLHSELNLSSLELGDSALYFCASSKTGVGTNEKLFFGSGTQLSVL.

The chain carries TRBV7-2 and TRBJ2-7; TRBD1 might be the D (6 bases). This CDR3 comprises 15 residues. The V end lost 2 bases, the J end lost 7 bases, and 18 bases lay between the germline ends. CDR1 and CDR2 from the germline V gene are SGHTA and FQGNSA. The CDR3 bases are TGTGCCAGCAGCTTAAGAGGGTCAGGGGTAGGGGAGCAGTACTTC. It encodes CASSLRGSGVGEQYF.

The count of this clone is one. The V call is TRBV9, the J call TRBJ2-3; unclear D gene. Germline V lookup: CDR1 SGDLS, CDR2 YYNGEE. The CDR3 length is 13 residues. Trimming removed 0 bases at V and 2 bases at J, with 4 bases between. The CDR3: CASSVGVTDTQYF. The CDR3 nucleotides are TGTGCCAGCAGCGTAGGGGTCACAGATACGCAGTATTTT. Looking up the rest from reference TRBV9 and TRBJ2-3 gives the full variable domain: DSGVTQTPKHLITATGQRVTLRCSPRSGDLSVYWYQQSLDQGLQFLIQYYNGEERAKGNILERFSAQQFPDLHSELNLSSLELGDSALYFCASSVGVTDTQYFGPGTRLTVL.

The chain joins TRBV9 to TRBJ2-5; D uncertain. Germline CDR1 is SGDLS and CDR2 is YYNGEE. The CDR3 has 14 amino acids. Trimming cost V 4 bases and J 5 bases, with 15 bases left between them. CDR3 in amino acids: CASSPQHVGETQYF. Here the CDR3 DNA reads TGTGCCAGCAGCCCTCAACATGTGGGGGAGACCCAGTACTTC. The complete variable domain, with remaining parts taken from reference TRBV9 and TRBJ2-5, reads DSGVTQTPKHLITATGQRVTLRCSPRSGDLSVYWYQQSLDQGLQFLIQYYNGEERAKGNILERFSAQQFPDLHSELNLSSLELGDSALYFCASSPQHVGETQYFGPGTRLLVL.

This sequence joins TRBV11-2 and TRBJ2-4, with a tentative D call TRBD1 (6 bases). This CDR3 is 15 amino acids long. Between the trimmed V and J ends, which lost 1 base and 2 bases, there was a span of 9 bases. Germline assignment: CDR1 SGHAT and CDR2 FQNNGV. The CDR3 nucleotides read TGTGCCAGCAGCTTAGTCAGGGGTTCCAAAAACATTCAGTACTTC. It specifies CASSLVRGSKNIQYF.

This clone was seen once. This chain joins TRBV7-9 and TRBJ1-1; 7 bases are shared with TRBD1. V shed 4 bases, J shed 1 base, and the junction held 3 bases outside the gene matches. The CDR3 length is 14 residues. The germline V gene has CDR1 SEHNR and CDR2 FQNEAQ (reference sequence). CDR3 amino acids: CASSWDRRNTEAFF. The CDR3 DNA follows: TGTGCCAGCAGCTGGGACAGAAGGAACACTGAAGCTTTCTTT.

This clone was counted a single time. The chain has TRBV9 and TRBJ2-3, with D tentatively TRBD2 (6 bases). Germline CDR1 is SGDLS and CDR2 is YYNGEE. The V and J ends lost 4 bases and 1 base respectively, with 16 bases between them. The CDR3 length is 16 residues. CDR3 bases: TGTGCCAGCAGCACCTGGCGGGGAAGGGGCACAGATACGCAGTATTTT. It yields the protein CASSTWRGRGTDTQYF.

This chain uses TRBV4-1 with TRBJ2-1, with D perhaps given as TRBD1 or TRBD2 (5 bases each). The V gene's germline CDR1 is MGHRA and CDR2 YSYEKL. The CDR3 contains 17 residues. V shed 0 bases and J shed 2 bases, with 14 bases lying between them. CDR3 protein: CASSQEGPGRTYNEQFF. The CDR3 region has the DNA TGCGCCAGCAGCCAAGAGGGGCCAGGGAGAACCTACAATGAGCAGTTCTTC.

The CDR3 region has the DNA TGTGCCAGCAGTTACAGGGCCGACCTGGATTCACCCCTCCACTTT. Amino acids: CASSYRADLDSPLHF. V and J are TRBV6-5 and TRBJ1-6; D is unresolved. The germline V gene has CDR1 MNHEY and CDR2 SVGAGI. CDR3 length: 15 residues. Trimming left V 2 bases short and J 8 bases short, with 13 bases between.

The chain couples TRBV9 to TRBJ2-5; D not resolved. V was shortened by 0 bases and J by 5 bases, with 20 bases between the two germline ends. This CDR3 is built from 17 residues. Germline CDR1 reads SGDLS; CDR2 reads YYNGEE. In nucleotides, the CDR3 is TGTGCCAGCAGCGTAGATCCCACCAATTTAGCCGGGGAGACCCAGTACTTC. This sequence encodes CASSVDPTNLAGETQYF.

The chain couples TRBV19 to TRBJ2-7; D uncertain. Germline lookup yields CDR1 LNHDA and CDR2 SQIVND (reference sequence). CDR3 size: 14 residues. Between the trimmed V and J ends, which lost 6 bases and 1 base, there was a span of 13 bases. The CDR3 here is CASSLGRRSYEQYF. The CDR3 DNA reads as TGTGCCAGTAGCCTCGGGCGTCGGTCCTACGAGCAGTACTTC.

The chain joins TRBV5-1 to TRBJ2-7; weak D call: TRBD1 (5 bases). The CDR3 totals 16 residues. Germline V CDR1 and CDR2: SGHRS, YFSETQ. The V end was cut by 1 base, the J end by 4 bases, with 18 bases between. For the CDR3, the DNA is TGCGCCAGCAGCTTGAAAGGGGAAGGTCTCGGGTACGAGCAGTACTTC. Protein sequence: CASSLKGEGLGYEQYF.

The rearrangement joins TRBV6-5 to TRBJ1-2, with D hard to call. Trimming stripped 4 bases from V and 4 bases from J, with 19 bases between. Germline-derived CDR1 and CDR2 are MNHEY and SVGAGI. This CDR3 is built from 16 residues. CDR3 sequence reads: CASSSTPPVESYGYTF. DNA for the CDR3: TGTGCCAGCAGTTCCACCCCCCCTGTCGAGTCCTATGGCTACACCTTC.

The V gene is TRBV27, the J gene TRBJ2-3; tentative D call: TRBD2 (7 bases). CDR1 is MNHEY, CDR2 SMNVEV, per germline (reference sequence). This CDR3 is 17 amino acids long. Trimming stripped 1 base from V and 2 bases from J, with 16 bases between. For the CDR3, the DNA is TGTGCCAGCAGTTTATACCCGGGGCGGGGGCTCACAGATACGCAGTATTTT. Translated, it gives CASSLYPGRGLTDTQYF.

J is TRBJ2-3 and V is TRBV5-6; 9 nucleotides agree with TRBD2. The CDR3 loop spans 15 amino acids. Germline assignment: CDR1 SGHDT and CDR2 YYEEEE. V was clipped by 4 bases and J by 3 bases; unmatched bases: 6. This CDR3 reads CASSGLAGRTDTQYF. The CDR3 DNA is TGTGCCAGCAGCGGGCTAGCGGGGAGAACAGATACGCAGTATTTT.

The table lists this clone with a few counts. The V and J genes are TRBV19 and TRBJ2-7; 8 bases fit TRBD2. Trimming took 7 bases from V and 5 from J; bases not matched to a gene: 10. The length of the CDR3 is 14 residues. Germline CDR1 is LNHDA and CDR2 is SQIVND (reference sequence). CDR3: CASTTSVTSDEQYF. The CDR3 nucleotides read TGTGCCAGTACCACTTCCGTGACTAGCGACGAGCAGTACTTC.

A single count supports this clone. The rearrangement uses TRBV19 and TRBJ2-3, with D perhaps matching TRBD1 or TRBD2 (5 bases each). The V end was cut by 3 bases, the J end by 4 bases, with 11 bases between. Per germline, CDR1 LNHDA and CDR2 SQIVND (reference sequence). CDR3 length: 14 residues. In DNA form, the CDR3 reads TGTGCCAGTAGTATCCAAGGGGACGCAGATACGCAGTATTTT. This encodes CASSIQGDADTQYF.

The chain carries TRBV6-6 and TRBJ2-2; unclear D gene. Trimming stripped 2 bases from V and 6 bases from J, with 7 bases between. Germline CDR1 and CDR2: MNHNY and SVGAGI (reference sequence). The CDR3 sequence is 13 residues long. In nucleotides, the CDR3 is TGTGCCAGCAGTTACGATCTGGCCGGGGAGCTGTTTTTT. As protein: CASSYDLAGELFF.

This chain uses TRBV19 with TRBJ2-1; D gene ambiguous. Trimming left V 4 bases short and J 2 bases short, with 12 bases between. The CDR3 is 15 amino acids. CDR1 is LNHDA, CDR2 SQIVND, per germline (reference sequence). The CDR3 loop is CASSTGRTTYNEQFF. In nucleotides, the CDR3 is TGTGCCAGTAGTACTGGGCGGACGACCTACAATGAGCAGTTCTTC.

The V gene is TRBV19, the J gene TRBJ2-3; 11 bases map to TRBD2. V dropped 4 bases and J dropped 1; count of bases not matched to a gene: 4. This CDR3 is 16 amino acids long. Germline CDR1 and CDR2: LNHDA and SQIVND (reference sequence). CDR3 in DNA: TGTGCCAGTAGTACCACGGGACTAGCGGGCACAGATACGCAGTATTTT. Translated: CASSTTGLAGTDTQYF.

The J gene is TRBJ1-5, the V gene TRBV7-2, with D maybe TRBD1 (6 bases). CDR1 and CDR2 from the germline V gene are SGHTA and FQGNSA. The length of the CDR3 is 13 residues. V was pared by 4 bases and J by 7 bases, with 11 bases between. CDR3 nucleotides: TGTGCCAGCAGCTCAAACAGGGAACAGCCCCAGCATTTT. Translation: CASSSNREQPQHF.

The chain carries TRBV27 and TRBJ1-4; 8 bases agree with TRBD1. This CDR3 comprises 15 residues. The J segment lost 7 bases and the V segment lost 5 bases, leaving 9 bases of the junction unmatched. Germline loops: CDR1 MNHEY, CDR2 SMNVEV (reference sequence). The DNA of the CDR3 is TGTGCCAGCAGTGAGCAGACAGGGGCCCGTGAAAAACTGTTTTTT. Translated: CASSEQTGAREKLFF.

The chain has TRBV9 and TRBJ2-4, with a possible D match to TRBD2 (6 bases). Germline values: CDR1 SGDLS, CDR2 YYNGEE. The CDR3 sequence is 16 residues long. The V end lost 0 bases, the J end lost 6 bases, and 16 bases lay between the germline ends. DNA of the CDR3: TGTGCCAGCAGCGTAGGCCTAGCGAGATCTGGAAACATTCAGTACTTC. Its translation: CASSVGLARSGNIQYF.

The chain has TRBV5-6 and TRBJ1-1; D is undetermined. The germline gives CDR1 SGHDT, CDR2 YYEEEE. With 2 bases removed from V and 2 bases from J, the gap between germline ends came to 10 bases. The CDR3 spans 14 residues. The CDR3: CASSFGQLNTEAFF. DNA of the CDR3: TGTGCCAGCAGCTTTGGCCAGCTTAACACTGAAGCTTTCTTT. Combining the CDR3 with reference TRBV5-6 and TRBJ1-1 gives the whole variable domain DAGVTQSPTHLIKTRGQQVTLRCSPKSGHDTVSWYQQALGQGPQFIFQYYEEEERQRGNFPDRFSGHQFPNYSSELNVNALLLGDSALYLCASSFGQLNTEAFFGQGTRLTVV.

A single count supports this clone. The gene calls are TRBV10-1 and TRBJ2-1; perhaps TRBD1 as D (6 bases). Trimming cost V 6 bases and J 10 bases, with 19 bases left between them. Per the germline V gene, CDR1 is WNHNN and CDR2 is SYGVQD (reference sequence). This CDR3 has 14 residues. Here the CDR3 DNA reads TGCGCCAGCAGCCCTCTGGGCAGGGGCGGAGAGCAGTTCTTC. Its protein is CASSPLGRGGEQFF.

This chain links TRBV15 with TRBJ2-5; D gene unclear. The CDR3 is made up of 15 amino acids. The V gene lost 0 bases and the J gene lost 1 base, with 9 bases spanning the gap. CDR1 LNHNV and CDR2 YYDKDF come from the germline V gene (reference sequence). As DNA, the CDR3 is TGTGCCACCAGCAGAGATCACAGCTCCCAAGAGACCCAGTACTTC. The encoded protein is CATSRDHSSQETQYF. The full variable domain, completed using reference TRBV15 and TRBJ2-5, is DAMVIQNPRYQVTQFGKPVTLSCSQTLNHNVMYWYQQKSSQAPKLLFHYYDKDFNNEADTPDNFQSRRPNTSFCFLDIRSPGLGDTAMYLCATSRDHSSQETQYFGPGTRLLVL.

The chain carries TRBV19 and TRBJ2-7, with 8 bases fitting TRBD1. V was clipped by 9 bases and J by 0 bases; unmatched bases: 7. The CDR3 runs to 14 residues. Germline V gene sequence: CDR1 LNHDA, CDR2 SQIVND (reference sequence). CDR3 DNA sequence: TGTGCCAGCCAAAAAACAGGGGGCTCCTACGAGCAGTACTTC. Amino acid sequence: CASQKTGGSYEQYF.

In its sample, this clone was seen a few times. The J gene is TRBJ1-2, the V gene TRBV14; D remains unclear. V lost 0 bases to trimming and J lost 8 bases, with 10 bases between them. This CDR3 region has 13 residues. CDR1 is SGHDN, CDR2 FVKESK, per germline. CDR3 sequence (DNA): TGTGCCAGCAGCCAAGAGAGAGCATACGGCTACACCTTC. Encoded protein: CASSQERAYGYTF.

The chain has TRBV10-3 and TRBJ2-5; TRBD1 matches 7 bases. The DNA end favors TRBJ2-7, so the J call may be wrong. Per germline, CDR1 ENHRY and CDR2 SYGVKD. This CDR3 spans 14 amino acids. CDR3 bases: TGTGCCATCAGCGGCACAGGGGCCGGGTACGAGCAGTACTTC. It is translated as CAISGTGAGYEQYF.